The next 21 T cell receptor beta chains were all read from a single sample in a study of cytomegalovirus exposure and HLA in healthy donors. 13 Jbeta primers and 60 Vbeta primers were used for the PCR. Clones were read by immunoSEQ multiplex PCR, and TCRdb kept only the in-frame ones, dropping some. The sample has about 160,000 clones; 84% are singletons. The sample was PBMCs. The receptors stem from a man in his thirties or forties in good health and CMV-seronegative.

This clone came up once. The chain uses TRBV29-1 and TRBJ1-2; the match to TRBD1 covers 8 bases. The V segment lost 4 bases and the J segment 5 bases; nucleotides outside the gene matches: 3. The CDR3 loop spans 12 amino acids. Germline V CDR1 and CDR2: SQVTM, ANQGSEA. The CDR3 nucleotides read TGCAGCGTTGGGAGACAGGGGTATGGCTACACCTTC. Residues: CSVGRQGYGYTF.

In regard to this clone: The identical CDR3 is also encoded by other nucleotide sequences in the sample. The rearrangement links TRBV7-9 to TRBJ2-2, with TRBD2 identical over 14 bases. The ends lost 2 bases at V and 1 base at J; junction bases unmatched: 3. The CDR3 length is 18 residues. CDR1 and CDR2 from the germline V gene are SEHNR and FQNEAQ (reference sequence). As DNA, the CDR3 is TGTGCCAGCAGCTTAAGGACTAGCGGGGGGATGAACACCGGGGAGCTGTTTTTT. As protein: CASSLRTSGGMNTGELFF.

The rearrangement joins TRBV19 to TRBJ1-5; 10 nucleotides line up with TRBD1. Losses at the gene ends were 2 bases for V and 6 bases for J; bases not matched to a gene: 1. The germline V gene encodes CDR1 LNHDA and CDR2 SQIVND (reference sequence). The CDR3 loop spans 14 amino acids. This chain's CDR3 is CASSIRQGAQPQHF. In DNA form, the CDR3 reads TGTGCCAGTAGTATAAGACAGGGGGCTCAGCCCCAGCATTTT.

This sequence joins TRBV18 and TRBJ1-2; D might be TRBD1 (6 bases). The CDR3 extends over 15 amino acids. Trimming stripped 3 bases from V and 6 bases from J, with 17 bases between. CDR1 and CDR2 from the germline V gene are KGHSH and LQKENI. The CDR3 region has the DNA TGTGCCAGCTCACCCTCGGGAGGGGGTCAGGATGGCTACACCTTC. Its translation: CASSPSGGGQDGYTF.

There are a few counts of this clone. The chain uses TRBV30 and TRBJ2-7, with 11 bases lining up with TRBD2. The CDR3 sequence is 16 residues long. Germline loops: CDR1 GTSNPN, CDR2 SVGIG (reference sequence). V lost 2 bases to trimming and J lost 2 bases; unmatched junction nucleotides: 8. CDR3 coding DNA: TGTGCCTGGAGTCGGATAGCGGGAGGGATTCCCTACGAGCAGTACTTC. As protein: CAWSRIAGGIPYEQYF.

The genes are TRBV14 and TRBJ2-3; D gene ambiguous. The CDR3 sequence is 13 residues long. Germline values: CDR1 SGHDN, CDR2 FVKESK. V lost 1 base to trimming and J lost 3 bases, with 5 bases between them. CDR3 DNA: TGTGCCAGCAGCCAAGTTGCGACAGATACGCAGTATTTT. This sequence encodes CASSQVATDTQYF.

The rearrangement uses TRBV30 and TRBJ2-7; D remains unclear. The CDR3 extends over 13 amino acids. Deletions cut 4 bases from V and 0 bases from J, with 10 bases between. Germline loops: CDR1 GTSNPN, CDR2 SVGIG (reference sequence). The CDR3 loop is CAWTNSGSYEQYF. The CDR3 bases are TGTGCCTGGACTAATTCAGGCTCCTACGAGCAGTACTTC.

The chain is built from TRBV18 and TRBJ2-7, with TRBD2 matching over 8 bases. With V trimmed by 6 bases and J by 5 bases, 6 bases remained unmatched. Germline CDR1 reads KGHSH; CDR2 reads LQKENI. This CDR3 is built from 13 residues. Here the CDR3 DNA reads TGTGCCAGCTCCGAGACTAGCGACCACGAGCAGTACTTC. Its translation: CASSETSDHEQYF.

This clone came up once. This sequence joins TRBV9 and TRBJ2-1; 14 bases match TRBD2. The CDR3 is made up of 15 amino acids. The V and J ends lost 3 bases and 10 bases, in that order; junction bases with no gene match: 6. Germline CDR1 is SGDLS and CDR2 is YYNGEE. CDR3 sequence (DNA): TGTGCCAGCAGCGAGGGACTAGCGGGAGCGAGGGAGCAGTTCTTC. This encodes CASSEGLAGAREQFF.

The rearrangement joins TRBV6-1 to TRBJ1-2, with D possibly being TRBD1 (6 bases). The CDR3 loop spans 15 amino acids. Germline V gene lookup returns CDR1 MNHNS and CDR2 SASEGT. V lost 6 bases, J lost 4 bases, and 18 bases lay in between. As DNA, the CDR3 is TGTGCCAGCAGGGCCGGGACAACTAAAGTCTATGGCTACACCTTC. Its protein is CASRAGTTKVYGYTF.

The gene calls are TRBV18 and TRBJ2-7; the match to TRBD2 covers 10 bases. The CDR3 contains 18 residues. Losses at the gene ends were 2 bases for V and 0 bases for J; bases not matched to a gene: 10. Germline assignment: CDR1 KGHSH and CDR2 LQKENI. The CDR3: CASSPEVAGGPNSYEQYF. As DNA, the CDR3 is TGTGCCAGCTCACCAGAGGTAGCGGGAGGACCGAACTCCTACGAGCAGTACTTC.

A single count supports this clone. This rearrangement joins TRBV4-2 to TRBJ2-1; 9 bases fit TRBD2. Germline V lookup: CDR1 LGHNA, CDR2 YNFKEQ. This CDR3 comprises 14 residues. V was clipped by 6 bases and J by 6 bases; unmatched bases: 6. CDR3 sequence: CASRAGGPVNEQFF. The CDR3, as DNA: TGTGCCAGCAGGGCGGGAGGGCCGGTCAATGAGCAGTTCTTC.

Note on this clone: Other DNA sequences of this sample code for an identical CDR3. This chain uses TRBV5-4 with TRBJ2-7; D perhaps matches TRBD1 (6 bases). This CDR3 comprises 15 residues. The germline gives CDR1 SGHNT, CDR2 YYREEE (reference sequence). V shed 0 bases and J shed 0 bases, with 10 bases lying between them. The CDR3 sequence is CASSLGTASSYEQYF. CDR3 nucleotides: TGTGCCAGCAGCTTGGGGACAGCTAGCTCCTACGAGCAGTACTTC.

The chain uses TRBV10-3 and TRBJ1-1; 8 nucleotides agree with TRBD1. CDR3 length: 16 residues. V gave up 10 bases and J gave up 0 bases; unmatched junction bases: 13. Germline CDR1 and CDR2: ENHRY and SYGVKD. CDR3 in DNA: TGTGCCACCTTAACAGGGGGTCCCCCTTTGAACACTGAAGCTTTCTTT. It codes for CATLTGGPPLNTEAFF.

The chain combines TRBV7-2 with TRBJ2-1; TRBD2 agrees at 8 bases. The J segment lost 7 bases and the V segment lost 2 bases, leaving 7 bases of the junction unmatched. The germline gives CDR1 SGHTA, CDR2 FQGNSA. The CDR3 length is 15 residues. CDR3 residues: CASSLREGPRNEQFF. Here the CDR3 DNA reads TGTGCCAGCAGCTTACGGGAGGGCCCTCGTAATGAGCAGTTCTTC.

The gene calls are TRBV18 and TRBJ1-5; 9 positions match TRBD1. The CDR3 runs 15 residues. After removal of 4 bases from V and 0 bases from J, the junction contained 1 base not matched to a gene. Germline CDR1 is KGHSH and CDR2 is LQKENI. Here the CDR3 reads CASSQDRGSNQPQHF. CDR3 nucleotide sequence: TGTGCCAGCTCACAGGACAGGGGTAGCAATCAGCCCCAGCATTTT.

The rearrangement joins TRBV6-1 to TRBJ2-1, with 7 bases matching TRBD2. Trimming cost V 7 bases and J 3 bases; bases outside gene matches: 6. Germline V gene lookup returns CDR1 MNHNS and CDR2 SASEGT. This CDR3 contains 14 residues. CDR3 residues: CASMTGTNYNEQFF. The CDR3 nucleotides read TGTGCCAGCATGACCGGGACTAACTACAATGAGCAGTTCTTC.

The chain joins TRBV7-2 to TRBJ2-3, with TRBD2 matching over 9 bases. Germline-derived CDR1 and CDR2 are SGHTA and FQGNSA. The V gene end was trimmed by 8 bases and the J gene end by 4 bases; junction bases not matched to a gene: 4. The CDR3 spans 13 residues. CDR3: CASGREGPDTQYF. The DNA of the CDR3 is TGTGCCAGCGGGCGGGAGGGCCCAGATACGCAGTATTTT.

The CDR3 bases are TGTGCCAGCAGTTACTCCGTCGTGGACATGAACACTGAAGCTTTCTTT. Translating it yields CASSYSVVDMNTEAFF. The chain recombines TRBV6-5 with TRBJ1-1; D is possibly TRBD1 (5 bases). V gave up 0 bases and J gave up 0 bases, with 11 bases separating them. The germline V gene encodes CDR1 MNHEY and CDR2 SVGAGI. This CDR3 has 16 amino acids.

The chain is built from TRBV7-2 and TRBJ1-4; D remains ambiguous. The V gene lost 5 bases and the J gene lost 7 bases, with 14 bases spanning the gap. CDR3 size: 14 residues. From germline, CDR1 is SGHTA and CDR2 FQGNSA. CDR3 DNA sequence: TGTGCCAGCAGCCAACAGCCAGGAAGTGAAAAACTGTTTTTT. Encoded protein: CASSQQPGSEKLFF. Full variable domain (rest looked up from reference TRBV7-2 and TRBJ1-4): GAGVSQSPSNKVTEKGKDVELRCDPISGHTALYWYRQSLGQGLEFLIYFQGNSAPDKSGLPSDRFSAERTGGSVSTLTIQRTQQEDSAVYLCASSQQPGSEKLFFGSGTQLSVL.

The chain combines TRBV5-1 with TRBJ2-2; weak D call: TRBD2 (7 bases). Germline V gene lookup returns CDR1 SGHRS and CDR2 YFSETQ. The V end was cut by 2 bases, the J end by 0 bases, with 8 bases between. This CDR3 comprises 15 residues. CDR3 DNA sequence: TGCGCCAGCAGCTTCGGGGGGCCGAACACCGGGGAGCTGTTTTTT. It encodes CASSFGGPNTGELFF.